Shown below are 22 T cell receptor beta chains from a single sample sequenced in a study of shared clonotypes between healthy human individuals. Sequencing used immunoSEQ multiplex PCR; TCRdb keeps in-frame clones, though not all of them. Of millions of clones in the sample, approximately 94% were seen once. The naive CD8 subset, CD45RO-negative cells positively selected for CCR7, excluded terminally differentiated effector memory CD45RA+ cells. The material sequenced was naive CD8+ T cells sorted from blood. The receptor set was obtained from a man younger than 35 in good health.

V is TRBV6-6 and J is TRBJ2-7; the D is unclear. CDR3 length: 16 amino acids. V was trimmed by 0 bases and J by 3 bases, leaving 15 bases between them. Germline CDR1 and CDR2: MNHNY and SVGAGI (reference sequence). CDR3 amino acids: CASSYSSSARIYEQYF. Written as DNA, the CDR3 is TGTGCCAGCAGTTACTCCTCCTCGGCTCGTATCTACGAGCAGTACTTC.

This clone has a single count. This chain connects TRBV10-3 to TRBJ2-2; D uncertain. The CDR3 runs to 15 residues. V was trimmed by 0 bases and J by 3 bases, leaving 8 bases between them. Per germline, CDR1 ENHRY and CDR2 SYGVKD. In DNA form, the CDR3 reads TGTGCCATCAGTGAGTCTCCGACTCACACCGGGGAGCTGTTTTTT. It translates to CAISESPTHTGELFF.

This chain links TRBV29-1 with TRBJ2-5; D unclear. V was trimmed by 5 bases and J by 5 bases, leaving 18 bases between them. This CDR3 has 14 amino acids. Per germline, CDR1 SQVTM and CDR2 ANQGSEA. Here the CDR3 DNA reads TGCAGCGTTCCGGCCTCGCCCTCTCCCGAGACCCAGTACTTC. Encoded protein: CSVPASPSPETQYF. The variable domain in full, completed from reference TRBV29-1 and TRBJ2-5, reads SAVISQKPSRDICQRGTSLTIQCQVDSQVTMMFWYRQQPGQSLTLIATANQGSEATYESGFVIDKFPISRPNLTFSTLTVSNMSPEDSSIYLCSVPASPSPETQYFGPGTRLLVL.

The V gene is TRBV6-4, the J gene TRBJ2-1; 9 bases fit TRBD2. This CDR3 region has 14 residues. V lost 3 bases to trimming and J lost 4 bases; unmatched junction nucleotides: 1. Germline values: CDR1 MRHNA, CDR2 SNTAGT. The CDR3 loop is CASSEAGGYNEQFF. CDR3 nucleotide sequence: TGTGCCAGCAGTGAAGCGGGAGGATACAATGAGCAGTTCTTC.

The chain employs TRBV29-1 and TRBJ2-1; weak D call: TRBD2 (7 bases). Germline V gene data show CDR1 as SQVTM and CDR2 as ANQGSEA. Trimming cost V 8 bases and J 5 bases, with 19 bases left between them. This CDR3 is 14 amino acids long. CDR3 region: CSMGGAASDNEQFF. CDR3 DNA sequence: TGCAGCATGGGGGGGGCTGCGTCCGACAATGAGCAGTTCTTC.

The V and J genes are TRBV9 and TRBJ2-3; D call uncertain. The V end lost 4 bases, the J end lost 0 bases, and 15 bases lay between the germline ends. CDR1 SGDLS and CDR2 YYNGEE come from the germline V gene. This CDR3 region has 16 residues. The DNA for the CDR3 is TGTGCCAGCAGCACCGAATCGCGAGCTAGCACAGATACGCAGTATTTT. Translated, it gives CASSTESRASTDTQYF. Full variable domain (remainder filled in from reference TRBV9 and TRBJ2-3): DSGVTQTPKHLITATGQRVTLRCSPRSGDLSVYWYQQSLDQGLQFLIQYYNGEERAKGNILERFSAQQFPDLHSELNLSSLELGDSALYFCASSTESRASTDTQYFGPGTRLTVL.

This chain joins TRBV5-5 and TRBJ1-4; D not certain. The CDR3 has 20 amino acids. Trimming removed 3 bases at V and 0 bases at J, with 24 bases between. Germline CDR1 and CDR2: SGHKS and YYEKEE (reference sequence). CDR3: CASSSLAAVEVVPTNEKLFF. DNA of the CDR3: TGTGCCAGCAGCTCCCTTGCGGCAGTCGAGGTAGTTCCAACTAATGAAAAACTGTTTTTT.

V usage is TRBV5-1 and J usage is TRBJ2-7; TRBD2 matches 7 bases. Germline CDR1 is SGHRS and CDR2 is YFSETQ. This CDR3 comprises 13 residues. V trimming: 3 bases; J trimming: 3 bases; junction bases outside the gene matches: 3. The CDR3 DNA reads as TGCGCCAGCAGCTGGTCTAGCGGCTACGAGCAGTACTTC. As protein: CASSWSSGYEQYF.

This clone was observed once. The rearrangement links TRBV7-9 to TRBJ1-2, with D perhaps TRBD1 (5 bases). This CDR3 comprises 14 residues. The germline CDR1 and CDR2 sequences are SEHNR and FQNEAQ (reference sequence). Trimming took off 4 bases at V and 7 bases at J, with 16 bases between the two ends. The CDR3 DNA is TGTGCCAGCAGCTCCGACGAGGGGCTGAGTGGCTACACCTTC. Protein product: CASSSDEGLSGYTF.

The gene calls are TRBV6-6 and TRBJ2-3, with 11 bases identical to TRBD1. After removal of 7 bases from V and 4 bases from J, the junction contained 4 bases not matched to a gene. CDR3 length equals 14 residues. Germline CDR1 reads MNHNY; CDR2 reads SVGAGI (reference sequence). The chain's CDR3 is CASKWTGGSDTQYF. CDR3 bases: TGTGCCAGCAAGTGGACAGGGGGCTCAGATACGCAGTATTTT.

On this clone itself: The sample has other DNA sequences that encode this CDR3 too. In nucleotides, the CDR3 is TGCGCCAGCAGCCAAGTTCGGGGCACAGATACGCAGTATTTT. This encodes CASSQVRGTDTQYF. This chain connects TRBV4-1 to TRBJ2-3, with D unclear. The ends were cut back, 1 base at V and 1 base at J, with 6 bases in the middle. The length of the CDR3 is 14 residues. From germline, CDR1 is MGHRA and CDR2 YSYEKL.

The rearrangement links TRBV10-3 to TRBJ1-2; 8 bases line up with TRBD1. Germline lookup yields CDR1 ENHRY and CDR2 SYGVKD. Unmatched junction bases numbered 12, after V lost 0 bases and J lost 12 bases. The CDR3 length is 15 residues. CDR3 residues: CAISESRPGGVKHTF. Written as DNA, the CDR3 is TGTGCCATCAGTGAGTCGAGGCCAGGGGGCGTAAAGCACACCTTC.

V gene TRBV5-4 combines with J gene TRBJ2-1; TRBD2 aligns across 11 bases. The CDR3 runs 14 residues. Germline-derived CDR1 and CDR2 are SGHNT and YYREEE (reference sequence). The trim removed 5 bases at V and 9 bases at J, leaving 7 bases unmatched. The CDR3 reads CASRLAGDVGEQFF. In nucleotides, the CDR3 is TGTGCCAGCAGACTAGCGGGAGACGTAGGTGAGCAGTTCTTC.

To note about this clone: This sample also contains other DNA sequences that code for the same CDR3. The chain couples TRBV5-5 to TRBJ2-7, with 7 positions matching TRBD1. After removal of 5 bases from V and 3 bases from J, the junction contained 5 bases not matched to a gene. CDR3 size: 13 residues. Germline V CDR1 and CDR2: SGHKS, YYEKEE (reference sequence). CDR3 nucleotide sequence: TGTGCCAGCAGTCGACAGGGAAACTACGAGCAGTACTTC. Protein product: CASSRQGNYEQYF.

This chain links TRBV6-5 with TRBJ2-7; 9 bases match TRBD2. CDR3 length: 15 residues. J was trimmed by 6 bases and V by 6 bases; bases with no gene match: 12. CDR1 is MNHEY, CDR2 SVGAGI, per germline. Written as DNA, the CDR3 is TGTGCCAGCAGGGACGGGACTAGCAACTTCGGCGAGCAGTACTTC. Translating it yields CASRDGTSNFGEQYF.

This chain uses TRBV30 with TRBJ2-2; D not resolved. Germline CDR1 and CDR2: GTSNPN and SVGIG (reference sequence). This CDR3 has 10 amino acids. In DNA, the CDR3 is TGTGCTGCGAGTTCCGGGGAGCTGTTTTTT. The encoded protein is CAASSGELFF.

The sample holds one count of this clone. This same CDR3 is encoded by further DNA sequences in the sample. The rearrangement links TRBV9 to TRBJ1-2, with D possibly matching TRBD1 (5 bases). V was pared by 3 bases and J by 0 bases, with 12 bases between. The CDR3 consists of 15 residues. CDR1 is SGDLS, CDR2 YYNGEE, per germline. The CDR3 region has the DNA TGTGCCAGCAGCGCCCCGGGGCAGGCTAACTATGGCTACACCTTC. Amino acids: CASSAPGQANYGYTF.

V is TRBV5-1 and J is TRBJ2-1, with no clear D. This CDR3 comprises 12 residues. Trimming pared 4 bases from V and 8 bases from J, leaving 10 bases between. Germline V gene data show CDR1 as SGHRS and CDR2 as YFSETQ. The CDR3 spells CASSLTDYEQFF. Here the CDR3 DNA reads TGCGCCAGCAGCCTAACTGATTATGAGCAGTTCTTC.

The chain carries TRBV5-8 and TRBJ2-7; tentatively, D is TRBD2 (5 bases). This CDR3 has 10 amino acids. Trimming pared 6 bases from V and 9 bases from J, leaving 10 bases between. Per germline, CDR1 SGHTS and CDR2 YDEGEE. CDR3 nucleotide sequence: TGTGCCAGCACGCCACTAGGGCAGTACTTC. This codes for CASTPLGQYF.

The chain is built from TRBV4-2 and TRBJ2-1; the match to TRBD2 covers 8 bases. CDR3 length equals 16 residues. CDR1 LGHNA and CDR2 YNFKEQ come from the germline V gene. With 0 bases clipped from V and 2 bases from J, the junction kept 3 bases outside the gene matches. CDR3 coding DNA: TGTGCCAGCAGCCAAGAAAGCGGGGGCGCCTACAATGAGCAGTTCTTC. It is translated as CASSQESGGAYNEQFF.

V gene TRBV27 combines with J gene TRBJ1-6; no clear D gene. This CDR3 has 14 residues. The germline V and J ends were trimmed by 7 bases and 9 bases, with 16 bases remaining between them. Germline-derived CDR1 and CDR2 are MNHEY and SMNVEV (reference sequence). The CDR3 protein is CASTIAGAGSPLHF. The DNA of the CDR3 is TGTGCCAGCACCATCGCGGGCGCGGGTTCACCCCTCCACTTT.

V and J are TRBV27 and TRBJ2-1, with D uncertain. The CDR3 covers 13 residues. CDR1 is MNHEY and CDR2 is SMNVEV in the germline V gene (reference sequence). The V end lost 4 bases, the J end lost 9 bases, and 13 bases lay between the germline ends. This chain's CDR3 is CASSSPEVLEQFF. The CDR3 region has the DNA TGTGCCAGCAGTTCCCCCGAGGTCCTTGAGCAGTTCTTC.